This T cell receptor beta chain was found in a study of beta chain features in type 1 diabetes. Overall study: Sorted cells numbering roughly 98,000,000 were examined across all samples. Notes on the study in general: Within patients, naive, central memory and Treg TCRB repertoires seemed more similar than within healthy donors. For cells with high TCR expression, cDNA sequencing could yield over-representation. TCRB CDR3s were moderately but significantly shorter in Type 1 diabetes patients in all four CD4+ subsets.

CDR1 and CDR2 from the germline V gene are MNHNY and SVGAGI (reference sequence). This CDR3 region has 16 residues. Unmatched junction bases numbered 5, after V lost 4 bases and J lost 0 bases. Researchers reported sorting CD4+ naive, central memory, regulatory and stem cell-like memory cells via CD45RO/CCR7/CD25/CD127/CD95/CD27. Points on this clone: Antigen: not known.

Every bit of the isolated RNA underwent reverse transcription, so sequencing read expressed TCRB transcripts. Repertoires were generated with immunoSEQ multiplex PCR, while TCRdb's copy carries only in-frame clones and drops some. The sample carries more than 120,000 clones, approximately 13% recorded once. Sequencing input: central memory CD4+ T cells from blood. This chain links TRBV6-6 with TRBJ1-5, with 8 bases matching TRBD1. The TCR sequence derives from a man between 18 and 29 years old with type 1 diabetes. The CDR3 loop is CASSWPGQDSNQPQHF. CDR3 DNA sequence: TGTGCCAGCAGTTGGCCGGGACAGGATAGCAATCAGCCCCAGCATTTT.